A selection of T cell receptor beta chains follows, all from one sample in a study of regulatory T cells in long-lasting Graves disease. TCRdb re-derived calls from the multiplex PCR reads in MiXCR, one entry per CDR3 protein. The profile shows around 250,000 distinct CDR3 sequences, under 20% of them singletons. This sample was shared with a second study, whose subject was T cells in Graves' hyperthyroidism and ophthalmopathy.

The input for sequencing was peripheral blood mononuclear cells (PBMCs), taken at new diagnosis, from a patient treated with antithyroid drugs. These receptors came from a woman younger than 45 with Graves disease. Both conserved end residues are part of each CDR3. The order of the fields is CDR3 DNA, CDR3 protein, J gene, V gene, D gene, clone size. A D gene is named only where the DNA matches it firmly. Some rows mark clone size as missing; the rest say once, few, many or name a class of expanded clone.

CDR3nt: TGCGCCAGCAGTTTCCGACAGGGGAATGAAAAACTGTTTTTT
CDR3aa: CASSFRQGNEKLFF
j_gene: TRBJ1-4
v_gene: TRBV4-1
d_gene: TRBD1
abundance: many

CDR3nt: TGTGCCACCAGCAGGGAAGACACAGATACGCAGTATTTT
CDR3aa: CATSREDTDTQYF
j_gene: TRBJ2-3
v_gene: TRBV24-1
d_gene: NA
abundance: many

CDR3nt: TGTGCCAGCAGTTTAGGGCCTAAGTACGAGCAGTACTTC
CDR3aa: CASSLGPKYEQYF
j_gene: TRBJ2-7
v_gene: TRBV12-3/TRBV12-4
d_gene: NA
abundance: many

CDR3nt: TGTGCCAGCACCTTAGCGGGGGGGCTTCCCGAGCAGTACTTC
CDR3aa: CASTLAGGLPEQYF
j_gene: TRBJ2-7
v_gene: TRBV7-9
d_gene: TRBD2
abundance: many

CDR3nt: TGTGCCAGCAGCACCGGACTAGCGGGGAGCTCTGGGGCCAACGTCCTGACTTTC
CDR3aa: CASSTGLAGSSGANVLTF
j_gene: TRBJ2-6
v_gene: TRBV7-8
d_gene: TRBD2
abundance: few

CDR3nt: TGTGCCAGCAGCGCCCGGGGGGCGGGTGGCTACACCTTC
CDR3aa: CASSARGAGGYTF
j_gene: TRBJ1-2
v_gene: TRBV5-4
d_gene: NA
abundance: many

CDR3nt: TGTGCCAGCAGCCAGGGGCCTAGGGGGTCACCCCTCCACTTT
CDR3aa: CASSQGPRGSPLHF
j_gene: TRBJ1-6
v_gene: TRBV3-1
d_gene: NA
abundance: many

CDR3nt: TGCAGCGCCCCCGGCCAGGGGGCGGACACCGGGGAGCTGTTTTTT
CDR3aa: CSAPGQGADTGELFF
j_gene: TRBJ2-2
v_gene: TRBV20-1
d_gene: TRBD1
abundance: many

CDR3nt: TGTGCCAGCAGTCCCCAACAGGGGGCGGGAGAGACCCAGTACTTC
CDR3aa: CASSPQQGAGETQYF
j_gene: TRBJ2-5
v_gene: TRBV12-3/TRBV12-4
d_gene: TRBD1
abundance: few

CDR3nt: TGCAGTGCTAGAGACAGGGGGATAGAGCCCCAGCATTTT
CDR3aa: CSARDRGIEPQHF
j_gene: TRBJ1-5
v_gene: TRBV20-1
d_gene: TRBD1
abundance: many

CDR3nt: TGCAGCGTTGAAGACAAGACTAGCGGGGGCCCCGGGGAGGAGCAGTACTTC
CDR3aa: CSVEDKTSGGPGEEQYF
j_gene: TRBJ2-7
v_gene: TRBV29-1
d_gene: TRBD2
abundance: few

CDR3nt: TGTGCCAGCAGCGTCTCGGGGGGGACCTACAATGAGCAGTTCTTC
CDR3aa: CASSVSGGTYNEQFF
j_gene: TRBJ2-1
v_gene: TRBV9
d_gene: TRBD2
abundance: many

CDR3nt: TGTGCCAGCAGTGAGAGGGCTAGCGGGGGGGCCGGCGAGCAGTACTTC
CDR3aa: CASSERASGGAGEQYF
j_gene: TRBJ2-7
v_gene: TRBV6-1
d_gene: TRBD2
abundance: many

CDR3nt: TGTGCCAGCAGTGTCTCGGGACAGGGTATCTATGGCTACACCTTC
CDR3aa: CASSVSGQGIYGYTF
j_gene: TRBJ1-2
v_gene: TRBV6-1
d_gene: TRBD1
abundance: many

CDR3nt: TGTGCCAGCAGCTTAGTAGCTACAGCGGCATACGAGCAGTACTTC
CDR3aa: CASSLVATAAYEQYF
j_gene: TRBJ2-7
v_gene: TRBV11-2
d_gene: NA
abundance: many

CDR3nt: TGTGCCAGCAGTTGGGGGGGGAAACTCACAGATACGCAGTATTTT
CDR3aa: CASSWGGKLTDTQYF
j_gene: TRBJ2-3
v_gene: TRBV27
d_gene: TRBD2
abundance: NA

CDR3nt: TGTGCCAGCAGTGAAGCGAGGAGGGCCGCGGCGGGGCACGGCTACACCTTC
CDR3aa: CASSEARRAAAGHGYTF
j_gene: TRBJ1-2
v_gene: TRBV6-1
d_gene: NA
abundance: many

CDR3nt: TGTGCCAGTAGTATTGATCGGAGAAGCTACGAGCAGTACTTC
CDR3aa: CASSIDRRSYEQYF
j_gene: TRBJ2-7
v_gene: TRBV19
d_gene: NA
abundance: NA

CDR3nt: TGCAGTGCTCGGCGGGACTTATACGAGCAGTACTTC
CDR3aa: CSARRDLYEQYF
j_gene: TRBJ2-7
v_gene: TRBV20-1
d_gene: NA
abundance: NA

CDR3nt: TGCGCCAGCAGCTTGGAAAGCGTTGGGAACACCGGGGAGCTGTTTTTT
CDR3aa: CASSLESVGNTGELFF
j_gene: TRBJ2-2
v_gene: TRBV5-1
d_gene: NA
abundance: many

CDR3nt: TGTGCCAGTAGTATAGGGCAGGGGAACACTGAAGCTTTCTTT
CDR3aa: CASSIGQGNTEAFF
j_gene: TRBJ1-1
v_gene: TRBV19
d_gene: NA
abundance: many

CDR3nt: TGCGCCAGCAGTGAGTCCGGGGGGAGAACTGAAGCTTTCTTT
CDR3aa: CASSESGGRTEAFF
j_gene: TRBJ1-1
v_gene: TRBV6-1
d_gene: NA
abundance: many

CDR3nt: TGTGCCAGCAGCCCGACAGGGTTGGGTGCTTTCTTT
CDR3aa: CASSPTGLGAFF
j_gene: TRBJ1-1
v_gene: TRBV6-1
d_gene: TRBD1
abundance: NA

CDR3nt: TGTGCCACCAGCAGAGCGTGGCAGGGAACTAATGAAAAACTGTTTTTT
CDR3aa: CATSRAWQGTNEKLFF
j_gene: TRBJ1-4
v_gene: TRBV15
d_gene: NA
abundance: NA

CDR3nt: TGTGCCAGCAGCCAAGCCGGACCCTACGAGCAGTACTTC
CDR3aa: CASSQAGPYEQYF
j_gene: TRBJ2-7
v_gene: TRBV4-2
d_gene: NA
abundance: many

CDR3nt: TGTGCCAGCAGCCAAGATGACAGACTCTCAACTTATGACTACACCTTC
CDR3aa: CASSQDDRLSTYDYTF
j_gene: TRBJ1-2
v_gene: TRBV3-1
d_gene: NA
abundance: many

CDR3nt: TGTGCCAGCAGCCGTGAGGGGACAGGCCGTCCCGGGGAGCTGTTTTTT
CDR3aa: CASSREGTGRPGELFF
j_gene: TRBJ2-2
v_gene: TRBV11-2
d_gene: TRBD1
abundance: few

CDR3nt: TGTGCCAGCACCGGGCCCCTAAGGAAGAACAGGGGGCGCCCGGGTGGCTACACCTTC
CDR3aa: CASTGPLRKNRGRPGGYTF
j_gene: TRBJ1-2
v_gene: TRBV12-3/TRBV12-4
d_gene: TRBD1
abundance: many

CDR3nt: TGTGCCAGCAGCTTTATGGGAGGAGCCCTACCACGTGAAGCTTTCTTT
CDR3aa: CASSFMGGALPREAFF
j_gene: TRBJ1-1
v_gene: TRBV7-2
d_gene: NA
abundance: many

CDR3nt: TGTGCCAGCAGCTTAGTTTTGGGGACAGTGACTGAAGCTTTCTTT
CDR3aa: CASSLVLGTVTEAFF
j_gene: TRBJ1-1
v_gene: TRBV7-8
d_gene: TRBD1
abundance: many

CDR3nt: TGTGCCACCAGCAGAGATCAGCTGAACACTGAAGCTTTCTTT
CDR3aa: CATSRDQLNTEAFF
j_gene: TRBJ1-1
v_gene: TRBV15
d_gene: NA
abundance: many

CDR3nt: TGCGCCAGCAGCCATCCCGGAGGAAACAGGAACAATCAGCCCCAGCATTTT
CDR3aa: CASSHPGGNRNNQPQHF
j_gene: TRBJ1-5
v_gene: TRBV4-1
d_gene: NA
abundance: many

CDR3nt: TGCAGCGGCCCGACAGGAGGGGTTAATTCACCCCTCCACTTT
CDR3aa: CSGPTGGVNSPLHF
j_gene: TRBJ1-6
v_gene: TRBV29-1
d_gene: NA
abundance: many

CDR3nt: TGTGCCAGTAGTCAGGGAGTTCGTAATCAGCCCCAGCATTTT
CDR3aa: CASSQGVRNQPQHF
j_gene: TRBJ1-5
v_gene: TRBV19
d_gene: NA
abundance: many

CDR3nt: TGTGCCACCAGCAGACAACGGACAGGATACAATCAGCCCCAGCATTTT
CDR3aa: CATSRQRTGYNQPQHF
j_gene: TRBJ1-5
v_gene: TRBV15
d_gene: TRBD1
abundance: many

CDR3nt: TGCAGTGCTAGACACTACGAAGGCGCGGATGGCTACACCTTC
CDR3aa: CSARHYEGADGYTF
j_gene: TRBJ1-2
v_gene: TRBV20-1
d_gene: NA
abundance: many

CDR3nt: TGCAGCGTGGCTCTACAGGACGTGGAGCAGTACTTC
CDR3aa: CSVALQDVEQYF
j_gene: TRBJ2-7
v_gene: TRBV29-1
d_gene: NA
abundance: many

CDR3nt: TGTGCCAGCAGTTCAAGTAGCGGGGGGGCTATGTATGAGCAGTTCTTC
CDR3aa: CASSSSSGGAMYEQFF
j_gene: TRBJ2-1
v_gene: TRBV12-3/TRBV12-4
d_gene: TRBD2
abundance: many

CDR3nt: TGTGCCGGATTACACAGGGAGAACTATGGCTACACCTTC
CDR3aa: CAGLHRENYGYTF
j_gene: TRBJ1-2
v_gene: TRBV7-9
d_gene: NA
abundance: many

CDR3nt: TGTGCCTGCAGCCAAGAATTAATCGTTGGGAACAGGGCGGGCTCACCCCTCCACTTT
CDR3aa: CACSQELIVGNRAGSPLHF
j_gene: TRBJ1-6
v_gene: TRBV4-2
d_gene: NA
abundance: NA

CDR3nt: TGTGCCACCAGCAGACCAACAGGGGGGCGCACTGAAGCTTTCTTT
CDR3aa: CATSRPTGGRTEAFF
j_gene: TRBJ1-1
v_gene: TRBV15
d_gene: TRBD1
abundance: NA

CDR3nt: TGCGCCAGCAGCCCACAAATGGGCTATGGCTACACCTTC
CDR3aa: CASSPQMGYGYTF
j_gene: TRBJ1-2
v_gene: TRBV5-1
d_gene: NA
abundance: many

CDR3nt: TGTGCCAGTAGTGTCTCGGGACAGGGGCGTGAAAAACTGTTTTTT
CDR3aa: CASSVSGQGREKLFF
j_gene: TRBJ1-4
v_gene: TRBV19
d_gene: TRBD1
abundance: many

CDR3nt: TGTGCCAGCAGCTCGGGACCATACACAGATACGCAGTATTTT
CDR3aa: CASSSGPYTDTQYF
j_gene: TRBJ2-3
v_gene: TRBV7-3
d_gene: NA
abundance: NA

CDR3nt: TGTGCCAGCAGTCTGGGTAGTAGCACTGAAGCTTTCTTT
CDR3aa: CASSLGSSTEAFF
j_gene: TRBJ1-1
v_gene: TRBV6-1
d_gene: NA
abundance: many

CDR3nt: TGTGCCAGCAGTAGGGACTACTCCTACAATGAGCAGTTCTTC
CDR3aa: CASSRDYSYNEQFF
j_gene: TRBJ2-1
v_gene: TRBV12-3/TRBV12-4
d_gene: TRBD2
abundance: NA